Presented here are 4 T cell receptor beta chains from one specimen sequenced in a study of blood T cells in healthy people across ages. The second PCR ran about 6 to 12 cycles with a sample-barcoded 5' primer and J-beta primers. Each CDR3 protein is one row after TCRdb ran MiXCR on the 5' RACE reads. The data contain about 1.4 million distinct CDR3 sequences, roughly 59% of them singletons. The sample taken for sequencing was blood. These TCRs come from a man between 18 and 35 years old in good health.

This chain joins TRBV7-8 and TRBJ1-2, with TRBD1 identical over 9 bases. V dropped 2 bases and J dropped 4; count of bases not matched to a gene: 5. This CDR3 region has 15 residues. Germline lookup yields CDR1 SGHVS and CDR2 FQNEAQ. In DNA, the CDR3 is TGTGCCAGCAGCTTAAGACAGGGGGTGACCTATGGCTACACCTTC. It translates to CASSLRQGVTYGYTF.

The chain couples TRBV5-1 to TRBJ2-4; the match to TRBD1 covers 10 bases. The closer fit of TRBJ2-7 to the DNA end suggests the J call may be wrong. The germline V gene has CDR1 SGHRS and CDR2 YFSETQ. The CDR3 is 16 amino acids. CDR3 amino acids: CASSFLGQGIPYEQYF. The CDR3 region has the DNA TGCGCCAGCAGCTTTTTGGGACAGGGGATTCCCTACGAGCAGTACTTC.

This rearrangement joins TRBV20-1 to TRBJ1-2; D call uncertain. Looked up from germline, CDR1 is DFQATT and CDR2 is SNEGSKA (reference sequence). This CDR3 is built from 11 residues. Between the trimmed V and J ends, which lost 1 base and 7 bases, there was a span of 7 bases. In DNA form, the CDR3 reads TGCAGTGCTAGAGTAGCGGCTGGCTACACCTTC. Translated: CSARVAAGYTF.

The chain joins TRBV6-5 to TRBJ2-2, with 7 bases fitting TRBD1. Losses at the gene ends were 8 bases for V and 5 bases for J; bases not matched to a gene: 8. The germline CDR1 and CDR2 sequences are MNHEY and SVGAGI. This CDR3 spans 14 amino acids. CDR3 amino acids: CASCTGAVTGELFF. CDR3 coding DNA: TGTGCCAGCTGTACAGGGGCGGTGACCGGGGAGCTGTTTTTT.